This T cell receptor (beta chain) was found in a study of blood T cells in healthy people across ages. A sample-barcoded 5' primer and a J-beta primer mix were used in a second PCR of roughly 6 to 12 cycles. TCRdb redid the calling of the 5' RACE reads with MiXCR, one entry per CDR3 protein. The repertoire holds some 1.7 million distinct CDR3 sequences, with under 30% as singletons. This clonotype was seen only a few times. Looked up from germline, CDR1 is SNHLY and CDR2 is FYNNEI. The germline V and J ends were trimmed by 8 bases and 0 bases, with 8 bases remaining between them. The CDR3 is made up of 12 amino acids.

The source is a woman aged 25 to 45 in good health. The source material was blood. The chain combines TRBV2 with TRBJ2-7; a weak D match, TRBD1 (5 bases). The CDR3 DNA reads TGTGCCAGCGTCCAGGGCTCCTACGAGCAGTACTTC. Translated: CASVQGSYEQYF.